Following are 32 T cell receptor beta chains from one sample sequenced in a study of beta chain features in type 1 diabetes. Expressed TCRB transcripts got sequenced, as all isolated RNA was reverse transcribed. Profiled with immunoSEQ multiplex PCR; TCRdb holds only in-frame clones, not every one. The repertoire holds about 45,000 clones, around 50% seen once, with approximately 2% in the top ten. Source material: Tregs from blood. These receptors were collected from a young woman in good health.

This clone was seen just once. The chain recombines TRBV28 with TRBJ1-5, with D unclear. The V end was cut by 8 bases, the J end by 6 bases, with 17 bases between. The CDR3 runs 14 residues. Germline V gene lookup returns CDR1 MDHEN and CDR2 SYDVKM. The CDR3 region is CASRTHGLSQPQHF. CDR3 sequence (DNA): TGTGCCAGCCGGACTCACGGTTTGAGTCAGCCCCAGCATTTT.

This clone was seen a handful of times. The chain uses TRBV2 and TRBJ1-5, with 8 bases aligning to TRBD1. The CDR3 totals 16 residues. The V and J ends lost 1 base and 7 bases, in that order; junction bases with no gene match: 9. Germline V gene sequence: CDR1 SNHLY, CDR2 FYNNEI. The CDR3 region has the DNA TGTGCCAGCAGTGAAGGTGGCAGGGGGCGCGAACAGCCCCAGCATTTT. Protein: CASSEGGRGREQPQHF.

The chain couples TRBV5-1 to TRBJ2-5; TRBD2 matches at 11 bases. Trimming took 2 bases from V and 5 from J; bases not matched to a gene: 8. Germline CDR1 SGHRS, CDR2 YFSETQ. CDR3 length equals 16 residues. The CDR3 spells CASSLLAGATGETQYF. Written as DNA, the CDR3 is TGCGCCAGCAGCTTACTAGCGGGAGCGACGGGGGAGACCCAGTACTTC.

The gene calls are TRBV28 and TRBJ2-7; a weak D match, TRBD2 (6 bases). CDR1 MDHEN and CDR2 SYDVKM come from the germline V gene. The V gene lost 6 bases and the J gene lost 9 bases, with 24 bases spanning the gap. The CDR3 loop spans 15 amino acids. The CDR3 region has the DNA TGTGCCAGCAGACCTCCCGGCGGGGTCCACACGGGGCAGTACTTC. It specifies CASRPPGGVHTGQYF.

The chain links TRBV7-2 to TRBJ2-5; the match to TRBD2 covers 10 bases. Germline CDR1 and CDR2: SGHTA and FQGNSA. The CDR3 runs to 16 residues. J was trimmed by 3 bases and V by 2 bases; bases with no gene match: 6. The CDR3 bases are TGTGCCAGCAGCTTAAGGAGCGGGAGGGCCGAAGAGACCCAGTACTTC. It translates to CASSLRSGRAEETQYF.

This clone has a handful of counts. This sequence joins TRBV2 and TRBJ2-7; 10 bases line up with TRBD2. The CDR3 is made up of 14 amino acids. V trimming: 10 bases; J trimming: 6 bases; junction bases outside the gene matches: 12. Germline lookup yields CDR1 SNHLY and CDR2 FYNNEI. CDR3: CATESGRDPGEQYF. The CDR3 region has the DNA TGTGCCACCGAGAGCGGGAGGGACCCGGGCGAGCAGTACTTC.

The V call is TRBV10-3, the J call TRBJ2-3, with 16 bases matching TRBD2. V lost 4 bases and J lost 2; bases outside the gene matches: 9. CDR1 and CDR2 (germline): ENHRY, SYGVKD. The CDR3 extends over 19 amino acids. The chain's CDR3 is CAISAPGLAGGPLTDTQYF. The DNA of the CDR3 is TGTGCCATCAGTGCCCCGGGACTAGCGGGAGGGCCCCTCACAGATACGCAGTATTTT.

The CDR3 bases are TGTGCCATCAGTGGACAGGGTCAAGAGACCCAGTACTTC. Protein: CAISGQGQETQYF. This chain links TRBV10-3 with TRBJ2-5; 7 bases agree with TRBD1. The CDR3 sequence is 13 residues long. CDR1 is ENHRY and CDR2 is SYGVKD in the germline V gene. J lost 2 bases, V lost 4 bases, and 1 base had no gene match.

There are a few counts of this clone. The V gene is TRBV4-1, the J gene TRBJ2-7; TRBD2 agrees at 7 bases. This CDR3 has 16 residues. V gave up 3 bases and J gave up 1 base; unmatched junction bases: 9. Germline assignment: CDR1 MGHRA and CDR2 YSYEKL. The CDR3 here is CASSHSPGLQSYEQYF. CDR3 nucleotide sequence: TGCGCCAGCAGCCATTCTCCGGGACTACAATCCTACGAGCAGTACTTC.

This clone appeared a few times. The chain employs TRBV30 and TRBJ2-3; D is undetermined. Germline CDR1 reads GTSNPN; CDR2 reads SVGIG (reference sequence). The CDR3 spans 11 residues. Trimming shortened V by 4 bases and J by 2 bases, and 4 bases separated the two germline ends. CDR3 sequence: CAWTYTDTQYF. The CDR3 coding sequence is TGTGCCTGGACGTACACAGATACGCAGTATTTT.

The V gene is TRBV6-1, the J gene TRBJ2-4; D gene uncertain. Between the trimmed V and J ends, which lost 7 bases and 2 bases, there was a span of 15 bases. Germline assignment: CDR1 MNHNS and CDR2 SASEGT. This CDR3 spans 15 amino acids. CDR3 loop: CASTVEFLTKNIQYF. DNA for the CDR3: TGTGCCAGCACTGTGGAGTTTTTAACCAAAAACATTCAGTACTTC.

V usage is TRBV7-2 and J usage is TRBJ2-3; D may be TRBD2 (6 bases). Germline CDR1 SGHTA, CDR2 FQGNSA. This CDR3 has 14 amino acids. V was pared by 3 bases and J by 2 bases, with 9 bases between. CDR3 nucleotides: TGTGCCAGCAGCTTTCGGAGGGCCACAGATACGCAGTATTTT. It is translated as CASSFRRATDTQYF.

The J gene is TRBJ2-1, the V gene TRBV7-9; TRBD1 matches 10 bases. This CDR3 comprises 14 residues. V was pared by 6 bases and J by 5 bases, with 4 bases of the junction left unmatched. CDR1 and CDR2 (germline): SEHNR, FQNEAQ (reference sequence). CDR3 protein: CASRGTGANNEQFF. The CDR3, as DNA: TGTGCCAGCAGGGGGACAGGGGCTAACAATGAGCAGTTCTTC.

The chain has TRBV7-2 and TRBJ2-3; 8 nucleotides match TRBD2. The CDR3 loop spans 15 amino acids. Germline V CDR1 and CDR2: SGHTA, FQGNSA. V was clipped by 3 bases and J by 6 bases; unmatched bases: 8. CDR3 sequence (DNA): TGTGCCAGCAGCTTCAGAGCGGGAGTAGCGGATACGCAGTATTTT. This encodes CASSFRAGVADTQYF.

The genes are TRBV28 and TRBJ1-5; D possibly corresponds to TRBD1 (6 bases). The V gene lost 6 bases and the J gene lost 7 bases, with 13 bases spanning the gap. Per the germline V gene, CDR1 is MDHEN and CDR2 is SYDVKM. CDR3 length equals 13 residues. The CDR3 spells CASRLAGVQPQHF. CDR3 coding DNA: TGTGCCAGCAGGCTAGCAGGGGTACAGCCCCAGCATTTT.

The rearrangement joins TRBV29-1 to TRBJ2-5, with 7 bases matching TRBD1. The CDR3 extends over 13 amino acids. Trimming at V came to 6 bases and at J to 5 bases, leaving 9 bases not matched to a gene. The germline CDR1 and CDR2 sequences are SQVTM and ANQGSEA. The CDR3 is CSVGDSSRETQYF. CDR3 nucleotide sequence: TGCAGCGTAGGGGACAGTAGTCGGGAGACCCAGTACTTC.

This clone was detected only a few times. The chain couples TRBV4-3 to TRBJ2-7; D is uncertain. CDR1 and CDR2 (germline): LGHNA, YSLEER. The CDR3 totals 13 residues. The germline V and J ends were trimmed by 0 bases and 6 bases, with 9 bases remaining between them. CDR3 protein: CASSQDISREQYF. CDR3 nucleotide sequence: TGCGCCAGCAGCCAAGATATTTCCCGCGAGCAGTACTTC.

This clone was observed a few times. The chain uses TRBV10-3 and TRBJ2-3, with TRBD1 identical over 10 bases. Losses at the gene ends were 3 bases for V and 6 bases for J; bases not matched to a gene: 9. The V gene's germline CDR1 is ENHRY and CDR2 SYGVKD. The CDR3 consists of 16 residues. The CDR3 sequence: CAISDSGTGVVDTQYF. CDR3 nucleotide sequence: TGTGCCATCAGTGATTCCGGGACAGGGGTGGTTGATACGCAGTATTTT.

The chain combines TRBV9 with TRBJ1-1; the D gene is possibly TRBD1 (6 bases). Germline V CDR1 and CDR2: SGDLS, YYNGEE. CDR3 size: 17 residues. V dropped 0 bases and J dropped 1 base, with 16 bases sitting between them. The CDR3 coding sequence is TGTGCCAGCAGCGTAGTTCAGGGACACAATTGGAACACTGAAGCTTTCTTT. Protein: CASSVVQGHNWNTEAFF.

CDR3 coding DNA: TGTGCCATCGGACAGGAATACAATGAGCAGTTCTTC. Amino acid sequence: CAIGQEYNEQFF. The J gene is TRBJ2-1, the V gene TRBV2, with 7 positions matching TRBD1. The CDR3 runs 12 residues. Germline-derived CDR1 and CDR2 are SNHLY and FYNNEI. V lost 10 bases and J lost 4; bases outside the gene matches: 4.

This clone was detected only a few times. The CDR3 spells CASSHLQGQHNQPQHF. CDR3 DNA: TGCGCCAGCAGTCATCTACAGGGGCAACACAATCAGCCCCAGCATTTT. The J gene is TRBJ1-5, the V gene TRBV23-1; TRBD1 matches at 7 bases. TRBV23-1 is identified as an open reading frame with a role that is uncertain. The CDR3 covers 16 residues. Trimming cost V 3 bases and J 3 bases; bases outside gene matches: 8.

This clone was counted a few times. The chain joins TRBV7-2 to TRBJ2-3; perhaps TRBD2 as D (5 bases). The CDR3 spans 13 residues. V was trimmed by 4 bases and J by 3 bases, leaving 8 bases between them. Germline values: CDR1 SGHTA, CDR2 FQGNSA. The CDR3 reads CASSYGVTDTQYF. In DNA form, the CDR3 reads TGTGCCAGCAGCTACGGGGTGACAGATACGCAGTATTTT.

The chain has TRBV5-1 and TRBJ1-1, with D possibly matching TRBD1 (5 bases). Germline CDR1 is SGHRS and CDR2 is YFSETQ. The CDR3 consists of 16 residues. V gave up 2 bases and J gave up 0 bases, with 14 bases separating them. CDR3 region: CASSFGHIGVNTEAFF. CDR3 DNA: TGCGCCAGCAGCTTTGGACACATAGGAGTGAACACTGAAGCTTTCTTT.

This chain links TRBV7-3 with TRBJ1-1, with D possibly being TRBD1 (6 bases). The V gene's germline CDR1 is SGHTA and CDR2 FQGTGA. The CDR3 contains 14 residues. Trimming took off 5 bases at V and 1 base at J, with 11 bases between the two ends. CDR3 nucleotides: TGTGCCAGCAGCCTGGGACACCAGAACACTGAAGCTTTCTTT. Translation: CASSLGHQNTEAFF.

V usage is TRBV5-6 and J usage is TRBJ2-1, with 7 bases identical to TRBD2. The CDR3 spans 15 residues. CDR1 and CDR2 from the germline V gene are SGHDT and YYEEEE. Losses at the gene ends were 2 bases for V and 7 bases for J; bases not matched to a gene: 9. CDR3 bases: TGTGCCAGCAGCTTTTATGGGGCGGGAGTGAATGAGCAGTTCTTC. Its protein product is CASSFYGAGVNEQFF.

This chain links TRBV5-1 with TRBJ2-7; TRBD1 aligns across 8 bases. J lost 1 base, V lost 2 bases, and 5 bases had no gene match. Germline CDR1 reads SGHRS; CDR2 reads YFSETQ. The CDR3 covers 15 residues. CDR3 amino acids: CASSFQGAESYEQYF. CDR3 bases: TGCGCCAGCAGCTTTCAGGGGGCCGAGTCCTACGAGCAGTACTTC.

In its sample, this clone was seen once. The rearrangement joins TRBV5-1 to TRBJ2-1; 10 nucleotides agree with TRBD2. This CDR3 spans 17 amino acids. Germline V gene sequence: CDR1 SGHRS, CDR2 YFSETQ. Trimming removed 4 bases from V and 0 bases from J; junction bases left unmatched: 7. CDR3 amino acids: CASSLTSGPSSYNEQFF. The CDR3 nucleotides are TGCGCCAGCAGCCTGACTAGCGGGCCGAGCTCCTACAATGAGCAGTTCTTC.

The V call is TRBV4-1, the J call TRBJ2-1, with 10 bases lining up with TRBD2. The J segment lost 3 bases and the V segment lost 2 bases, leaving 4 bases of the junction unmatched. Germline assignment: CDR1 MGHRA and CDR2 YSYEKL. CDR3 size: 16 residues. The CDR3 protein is CASSQTLAGDYNEQFF. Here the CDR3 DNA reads TGCGCCAGCAGCCAAACCCTAGCGGGAGACTACAATGAGCAGTTCTTC.

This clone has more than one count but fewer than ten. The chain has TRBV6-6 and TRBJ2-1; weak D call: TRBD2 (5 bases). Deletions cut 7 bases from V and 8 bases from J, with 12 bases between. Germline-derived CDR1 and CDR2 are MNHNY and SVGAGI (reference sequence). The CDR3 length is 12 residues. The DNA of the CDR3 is TGTGCCAGCACCATGGACTCTCATGAGCAGTTCTTC. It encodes CASTMDSHEQFF.

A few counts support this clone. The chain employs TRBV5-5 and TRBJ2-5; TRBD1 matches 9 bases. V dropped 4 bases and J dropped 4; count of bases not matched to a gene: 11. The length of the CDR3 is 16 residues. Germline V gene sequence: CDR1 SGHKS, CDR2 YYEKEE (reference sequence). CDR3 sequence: CASSRSGQGRLETQYF. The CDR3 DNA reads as TGTGCCAGCAGCAGATCTGGACAGGGGCGGTTAGAGACCCAGTACTTC.

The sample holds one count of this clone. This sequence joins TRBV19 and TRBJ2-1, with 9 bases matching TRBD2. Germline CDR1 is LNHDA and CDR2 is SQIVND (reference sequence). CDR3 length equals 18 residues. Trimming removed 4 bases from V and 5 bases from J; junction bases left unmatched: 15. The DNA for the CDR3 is TGTGCCAGTAGTAGGGACTGGTCTAGCGGGGCCCTTCACAATGAGCAGTTCTTC. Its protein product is CASSRDWSSGALHNEQFF. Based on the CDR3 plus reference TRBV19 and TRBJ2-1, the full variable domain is DGGITQSPKYLFRKEGQNVTLSCEQNLNHDAMYWYRQDPGQGLRLIYYSQIVNDFQKGDIAEGYSVSREKKESFPLTVTSAQKNPTAFYLCASSRDWSSGALHNEQFFGPGTRLTVL.

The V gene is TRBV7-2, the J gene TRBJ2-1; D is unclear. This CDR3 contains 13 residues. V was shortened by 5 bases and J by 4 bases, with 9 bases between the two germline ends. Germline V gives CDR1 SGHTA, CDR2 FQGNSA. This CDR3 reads CASSGQLYNEQFF. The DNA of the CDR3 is TGTGCCAGCAGCGGCCAACTATACAATGAGCAGTTCTTC.